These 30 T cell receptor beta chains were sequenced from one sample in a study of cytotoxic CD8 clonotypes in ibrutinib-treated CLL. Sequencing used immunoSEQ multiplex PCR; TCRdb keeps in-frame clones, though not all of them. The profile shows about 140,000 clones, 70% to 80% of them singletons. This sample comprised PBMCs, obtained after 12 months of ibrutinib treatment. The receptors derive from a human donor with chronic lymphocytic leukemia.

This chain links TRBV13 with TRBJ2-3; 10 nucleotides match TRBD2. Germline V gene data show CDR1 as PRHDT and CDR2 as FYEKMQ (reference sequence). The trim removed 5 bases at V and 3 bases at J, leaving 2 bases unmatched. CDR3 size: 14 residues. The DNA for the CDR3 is TGTGCCAGCAGCCCTAGCGGGGGTACAGATACGCAGTATTTT. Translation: CASSPSGGTDTQYF.

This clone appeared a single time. Here the CDR3 reads CASSHPGLAGVDNEQFF. In DNA form, the CDR3 reads TGTGCCAGCAGCCACCCGGGACTAGCGGGAGTAGACAATGAGCAGTTCTTC. The J gene is TRBJ2-1, the V gene TRBV4-2; the match to TRBD2 covers 14 bases. The CDR3 sequence is 17 residues long. The trim removed 3 bases at V and 5 bases at J, leaving 6 bases unmatched. Germline V lookup: CDR1 LGHNA, CDR2 YNFKEQ.

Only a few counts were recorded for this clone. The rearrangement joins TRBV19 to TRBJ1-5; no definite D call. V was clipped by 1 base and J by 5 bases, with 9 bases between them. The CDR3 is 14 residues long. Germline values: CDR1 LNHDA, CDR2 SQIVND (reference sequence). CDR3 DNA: TGTGCCAGTAGTATAGTCCAACCCGATCAGCCCCAGCATTTT. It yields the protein CASSIVQPDQPQHF. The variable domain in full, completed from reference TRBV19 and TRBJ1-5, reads DGGITQSPKYLFRKEGQNVTLSCEQNLNHDAMYWYRQDPGQGLRLIYYSQIVNDFQKGDIAEGYSVSREKKESFPLTVTSAQKNPTAFYLCASSIVQPDQPQHFGDGTRLSIL.

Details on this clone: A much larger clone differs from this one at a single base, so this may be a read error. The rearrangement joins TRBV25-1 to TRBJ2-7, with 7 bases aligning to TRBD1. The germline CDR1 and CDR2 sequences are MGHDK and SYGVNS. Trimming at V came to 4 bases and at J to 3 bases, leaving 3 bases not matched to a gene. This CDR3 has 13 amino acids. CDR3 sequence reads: CASSAGTVYEQYF. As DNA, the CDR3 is TGTGCCAGCAGTGCCGGGACAGTCTACGAGCAGTACTTC.

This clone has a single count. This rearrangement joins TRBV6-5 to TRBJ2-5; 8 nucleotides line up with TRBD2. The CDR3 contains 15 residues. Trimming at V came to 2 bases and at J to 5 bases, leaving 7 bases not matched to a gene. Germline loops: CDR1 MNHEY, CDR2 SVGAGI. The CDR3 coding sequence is TGTGCCAGCAGTTACGGGACTAGTATCCACGAGACCCAGTACTTC. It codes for CASSYGTSIHETQYF.

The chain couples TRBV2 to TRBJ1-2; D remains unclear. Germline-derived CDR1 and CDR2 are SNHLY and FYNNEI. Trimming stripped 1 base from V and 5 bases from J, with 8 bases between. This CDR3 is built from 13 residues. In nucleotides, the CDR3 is TGTGCCAGCAGTGAAGGGCAGGTGTATGGCTACACCTTC. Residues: CASSEGQVYGYTF.

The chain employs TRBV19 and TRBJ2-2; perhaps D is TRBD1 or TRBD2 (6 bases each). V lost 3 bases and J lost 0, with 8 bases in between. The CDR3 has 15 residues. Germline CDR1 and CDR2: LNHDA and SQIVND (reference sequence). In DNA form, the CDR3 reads TGTGCCAGTAGTATCGGGGGCTCGAACACCGGGGAGCTGTTTTTT. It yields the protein CASSIGGSNTGELFF.

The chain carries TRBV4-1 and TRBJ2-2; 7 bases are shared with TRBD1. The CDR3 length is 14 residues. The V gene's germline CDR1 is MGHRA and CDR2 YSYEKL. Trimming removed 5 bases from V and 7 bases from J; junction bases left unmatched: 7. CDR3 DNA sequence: TGCGCCAGCAGCGTTCGACAGGGAAACGGGGAGCTGTTTTTT. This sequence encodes CASSVRQGNGELFF.

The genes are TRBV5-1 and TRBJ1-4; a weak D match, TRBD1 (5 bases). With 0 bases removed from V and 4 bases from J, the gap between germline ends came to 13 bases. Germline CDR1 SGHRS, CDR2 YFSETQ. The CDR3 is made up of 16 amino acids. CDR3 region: CASSLAAGGNNEKLFF. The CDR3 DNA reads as TGCGCCAGCAGCTTGGCAGCGGGGGGGAATAATGAAAAACTGTTTTTT.

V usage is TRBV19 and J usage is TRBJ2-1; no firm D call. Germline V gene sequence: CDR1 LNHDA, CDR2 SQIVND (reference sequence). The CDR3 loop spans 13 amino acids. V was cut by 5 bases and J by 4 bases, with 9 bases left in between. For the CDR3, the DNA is TGTGCCAGTAGTCCCCCGTTTTACAATGAGCAGTTCTTC. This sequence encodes CASSPPFYNEQFF.

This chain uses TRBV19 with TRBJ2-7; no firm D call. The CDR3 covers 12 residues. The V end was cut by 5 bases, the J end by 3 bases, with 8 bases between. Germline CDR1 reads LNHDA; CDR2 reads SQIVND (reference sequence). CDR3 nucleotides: TGTGCCAGTAGTGGCACCGGCTACGAGCAGTACTTC. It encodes CASSGTGYEQYF.

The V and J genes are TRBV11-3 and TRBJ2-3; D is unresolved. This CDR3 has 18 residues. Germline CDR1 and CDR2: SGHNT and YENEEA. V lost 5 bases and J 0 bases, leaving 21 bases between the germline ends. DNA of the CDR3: TGTGCCAGCAGCCCCCGCTTAGTCCTCGCGACTAGCACAGATACGCAGTATTTT. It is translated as CASSPRLVLATSTDTQYF.

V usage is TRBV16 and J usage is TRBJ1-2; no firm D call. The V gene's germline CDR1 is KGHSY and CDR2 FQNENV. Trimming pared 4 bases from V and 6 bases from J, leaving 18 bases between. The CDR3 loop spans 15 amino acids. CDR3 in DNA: TGTGCCAGCAGCCGAAAACCGTTGGGGATGGATGGCTACACCTTC. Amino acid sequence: CASSRKPLGMDGYTF. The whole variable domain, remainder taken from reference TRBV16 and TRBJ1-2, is GEEVAQTPKHLVRGEGQKAKLYCAPIKGHSYVFWYQQVLKNEFKFLISFQNENVFDETGMPKERFSAKCLPNSPCSLEIQATKLEDSAVYFCASSRKPLGMDGYTFGSGTRLTVV.

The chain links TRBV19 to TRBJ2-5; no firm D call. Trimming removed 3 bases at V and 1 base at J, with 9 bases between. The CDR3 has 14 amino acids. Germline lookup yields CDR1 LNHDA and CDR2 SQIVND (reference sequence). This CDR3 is CASSIIWGQETQYF. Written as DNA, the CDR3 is TGTGCCAGTAGTATTATCTGGGGCCAAGAGACCCAGTACTTC.

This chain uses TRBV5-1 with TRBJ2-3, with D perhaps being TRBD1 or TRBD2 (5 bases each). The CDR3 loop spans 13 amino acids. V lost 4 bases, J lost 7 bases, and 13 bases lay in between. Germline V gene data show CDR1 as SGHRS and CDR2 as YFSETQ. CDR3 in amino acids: CASSPQGDNTQYF. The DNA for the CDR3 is TGCGCCAGCAGCCCGCAGGGAGATAATACGCAGTATTTT.

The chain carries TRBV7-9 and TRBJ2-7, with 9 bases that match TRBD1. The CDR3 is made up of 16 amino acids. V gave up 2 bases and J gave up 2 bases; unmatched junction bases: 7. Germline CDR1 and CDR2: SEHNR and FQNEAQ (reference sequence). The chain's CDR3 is CASSLMSGTGTYEQYF. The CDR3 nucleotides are TGTGCCAGCAGCTTAATGTCCGGGACAGGGACCTACGAGCAGTACTTC.

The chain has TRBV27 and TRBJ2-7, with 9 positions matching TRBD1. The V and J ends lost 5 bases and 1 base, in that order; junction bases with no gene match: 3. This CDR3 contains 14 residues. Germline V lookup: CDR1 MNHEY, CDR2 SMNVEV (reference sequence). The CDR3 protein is CASSIQGASYEQYF. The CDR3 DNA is TGTGCCAGCAGTATACAGGGGGCGTCCTACGAGCAGTACTTC.

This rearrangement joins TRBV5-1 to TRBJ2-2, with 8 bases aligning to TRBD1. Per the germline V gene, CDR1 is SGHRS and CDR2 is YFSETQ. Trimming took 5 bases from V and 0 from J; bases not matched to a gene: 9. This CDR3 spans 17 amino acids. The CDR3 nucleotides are TGCGCCAGCAGGAAAATCCGGGACAGGTCGAACACCGGGGAGCTGTTTTTT. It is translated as CASRKIRDRSNTGELFF.

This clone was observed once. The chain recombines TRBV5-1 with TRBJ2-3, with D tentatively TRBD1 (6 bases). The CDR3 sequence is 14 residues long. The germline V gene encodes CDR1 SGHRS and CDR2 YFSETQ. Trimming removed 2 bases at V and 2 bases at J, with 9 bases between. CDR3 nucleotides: TGCGCCAGCAGCTTACAGGGAATCACAGATACGCAGTATTTT. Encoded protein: CASSLQGITDTQYF.

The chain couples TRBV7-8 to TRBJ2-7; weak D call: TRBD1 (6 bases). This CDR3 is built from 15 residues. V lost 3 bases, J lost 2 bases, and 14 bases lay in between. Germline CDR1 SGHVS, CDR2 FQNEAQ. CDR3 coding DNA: TGTGCCAGCAGCTTTAGGGGGACCGGGGCCTACGAGCAGTACTTC. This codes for CASSFRGTGAYEQYF.

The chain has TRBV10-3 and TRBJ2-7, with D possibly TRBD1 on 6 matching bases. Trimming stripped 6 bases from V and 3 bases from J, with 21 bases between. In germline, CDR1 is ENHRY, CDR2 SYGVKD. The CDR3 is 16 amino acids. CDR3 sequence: CAIRASQGRLDYEQYF. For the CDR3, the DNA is TGTGCCATCAGGGCTTCACAGGGCCGATTGGACTACGAGCAGTACTTC.

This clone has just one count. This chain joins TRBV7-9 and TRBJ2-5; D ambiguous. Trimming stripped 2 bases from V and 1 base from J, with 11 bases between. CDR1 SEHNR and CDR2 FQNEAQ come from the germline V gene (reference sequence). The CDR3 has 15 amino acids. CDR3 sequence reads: CASSLIPPLQETQYF. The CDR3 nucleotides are TGTGCCAGCAGCTTAATCCCCCCCCTCCAAGAGACCCAGTACTTC.

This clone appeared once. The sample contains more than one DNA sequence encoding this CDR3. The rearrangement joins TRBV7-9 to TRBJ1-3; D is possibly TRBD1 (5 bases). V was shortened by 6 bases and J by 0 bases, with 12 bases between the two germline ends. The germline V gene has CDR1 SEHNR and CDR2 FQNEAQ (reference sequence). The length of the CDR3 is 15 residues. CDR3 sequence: CASSKQGASGNTIYF. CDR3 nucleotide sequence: TGTGCCAGCAGTAAACAAGGGGCCTCTGGAAACACCATATATTTT.

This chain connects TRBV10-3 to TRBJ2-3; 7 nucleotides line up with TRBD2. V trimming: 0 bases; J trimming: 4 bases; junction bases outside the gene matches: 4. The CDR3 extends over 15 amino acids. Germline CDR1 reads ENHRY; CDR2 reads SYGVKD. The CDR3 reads CAISESAGLADTQYF. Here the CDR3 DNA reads TGTGCCATCAGTGAGTCAGCGGGACTCGCAGATACGCAGTATTTT.

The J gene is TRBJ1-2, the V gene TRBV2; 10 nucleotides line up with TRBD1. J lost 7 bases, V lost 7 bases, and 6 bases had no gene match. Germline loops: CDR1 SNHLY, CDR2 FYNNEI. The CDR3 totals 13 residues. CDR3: CASTFGTGVGYTF. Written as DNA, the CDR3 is TGTGCCAGCACCTTTGGGACAGGGGTTGGCTACACCTTC.

CDR3 in amino acids: CASRTGNQPQHF. In nucleotides, the CDR3 is TGTGCCAGCCGGACAGGCAATCAGCCCCAGCATTTT. The V call is TRBV6-5, the J call TRBJ1-5; TRBD1 might be the D (6 bases). Germline loops: CDR1 MNHEY, CDR2 SVGAGI. V lost 8 bases and J 2 bases, leaving 7 bases between the germline ends. The CDR3 runs 12 residues.

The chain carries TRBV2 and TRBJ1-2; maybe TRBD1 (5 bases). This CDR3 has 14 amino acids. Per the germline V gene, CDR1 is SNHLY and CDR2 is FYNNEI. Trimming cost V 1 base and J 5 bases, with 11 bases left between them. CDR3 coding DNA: TGTGCCAGCAGTGAAGGGTCGGCAGGGTATGGCTACACCTTC. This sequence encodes CASSEGSAGYGYTF.

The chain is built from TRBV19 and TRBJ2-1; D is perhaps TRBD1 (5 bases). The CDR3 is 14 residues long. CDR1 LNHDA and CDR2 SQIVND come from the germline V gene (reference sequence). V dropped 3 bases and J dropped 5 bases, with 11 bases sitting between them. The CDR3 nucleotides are TGTGCCAGTAGTATCAGCCAAGGGGACAATGAGCAGTTCTTC. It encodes CASSISQGDNEQFF.

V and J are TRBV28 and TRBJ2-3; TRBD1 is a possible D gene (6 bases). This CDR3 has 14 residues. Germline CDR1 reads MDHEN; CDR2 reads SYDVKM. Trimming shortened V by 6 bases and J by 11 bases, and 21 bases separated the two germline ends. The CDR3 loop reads CASSPGDLPVGQYF. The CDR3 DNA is TGTGCCAGCAGCCCAGGGGACCTTCCTGTGGGGCAGTATTTT.

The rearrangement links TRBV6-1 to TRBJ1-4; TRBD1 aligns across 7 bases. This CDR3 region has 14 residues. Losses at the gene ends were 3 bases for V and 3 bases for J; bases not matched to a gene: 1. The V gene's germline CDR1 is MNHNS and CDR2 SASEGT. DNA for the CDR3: TGTGCCAGCAGTGAGGGGACAGCTAATGAAAAACTGTTTTTT. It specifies CASSEGTANEKLFF.